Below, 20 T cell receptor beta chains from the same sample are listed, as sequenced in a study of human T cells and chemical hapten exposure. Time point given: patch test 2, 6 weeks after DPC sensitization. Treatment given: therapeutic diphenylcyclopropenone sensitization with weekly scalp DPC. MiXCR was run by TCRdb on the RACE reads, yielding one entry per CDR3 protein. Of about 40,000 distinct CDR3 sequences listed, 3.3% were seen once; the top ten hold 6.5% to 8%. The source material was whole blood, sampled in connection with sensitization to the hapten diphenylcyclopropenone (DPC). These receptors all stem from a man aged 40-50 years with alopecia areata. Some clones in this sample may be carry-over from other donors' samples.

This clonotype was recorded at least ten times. The CDR3 spells CASSTGTSALEQFF. The CDR3, as DNA: TGTGCCAGCAGTACCGGGACTAGCGCACTAGAGCAGTTCTTC. This chain links TRBV6-2 or TRBV6-3 with TRBJ2-1; 10 bases are shared with TRBD2. The V gene end was trimmed by 5 bases and the J gene end by 10 bases; junction bases not matched to a gene: 8. The CDR3 has 14 residues. CDR1 and CDR2 (germline): MNHEY, SVGEGT.

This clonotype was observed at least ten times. The CDR3, as DNA: TGTGCCAGCAGCTTAAGTAACGGGAGGCAGTTCTTC. It encodes CASSLSNGRQFF. The chain is built from TRBV7-3 and TRBJ2-1, with a possible D match to TRBD2 (6 bases). This CDR3 contains 12 residues. Germline CDR1 is SGHTA and CDR2 is FQGTGA. Trimming took 1 base from V and 12 from J, leaving 10 bases between them.

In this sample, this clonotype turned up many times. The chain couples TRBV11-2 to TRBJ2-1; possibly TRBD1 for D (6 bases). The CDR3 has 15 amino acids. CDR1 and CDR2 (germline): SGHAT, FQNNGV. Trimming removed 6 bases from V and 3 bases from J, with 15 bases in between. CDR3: CASSTIGGHYNEQFF. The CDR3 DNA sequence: TGTGCCAGCAGTACTATTGGGGGCCACTACAATGAGCAGTTCTTC.

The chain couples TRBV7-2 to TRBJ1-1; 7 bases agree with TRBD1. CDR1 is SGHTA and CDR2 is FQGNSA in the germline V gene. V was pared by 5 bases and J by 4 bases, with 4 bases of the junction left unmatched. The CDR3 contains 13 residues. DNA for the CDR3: TGTGCCAGCAGCAGCAGGGGGTCCACTGAAGCTTTCTTT. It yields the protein CASSSRGSTEAFF.

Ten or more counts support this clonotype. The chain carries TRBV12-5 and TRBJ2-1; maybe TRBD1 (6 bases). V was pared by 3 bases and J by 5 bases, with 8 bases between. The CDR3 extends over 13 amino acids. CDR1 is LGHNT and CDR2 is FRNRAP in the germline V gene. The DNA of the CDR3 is TGTGCTAGTGGTTTAACAGGGAACAATGAGCAGTTCTTC. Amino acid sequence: CASGLTGNNEQFF.

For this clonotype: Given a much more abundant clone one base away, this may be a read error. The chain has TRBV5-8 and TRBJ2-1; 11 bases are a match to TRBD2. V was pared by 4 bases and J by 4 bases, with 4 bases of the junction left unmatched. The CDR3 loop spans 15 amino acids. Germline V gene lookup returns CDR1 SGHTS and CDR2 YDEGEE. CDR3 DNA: TGTGCCAGCAGCCCGGGACTAGCGGCGTACAATGAGCAGTTCTTC. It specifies CASSPGLAAYNEQFF. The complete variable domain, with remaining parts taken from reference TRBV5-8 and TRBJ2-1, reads EAGVTQSPTHLIKTRGQQATLRCSPISGHTSVYWYQQALGLGLQFLLWYDEGEERNRGNFPPRFSGRQFPNYSSELNVNALELEDSALYLCASSPGLAAYNEQFFGPGTRLTVL.

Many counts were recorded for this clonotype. The CDR3 DNA is TGTGCCAGCTCACTTCACTTGCAGGGGAACGGTGAAAAACTGTTTTTT. Protein sequence: CASSLHLQGNGEKLFF. V is TRBV18 and J is TRBJ1-4; maybe TRBD1 (6 bases). CDR1 is KGHSH, CDR2 LQKENI, per germline. The CDR3 covers 16 residues. Trimming pared 4 bases from V and 7 bases from J, leaving 19 bases between.

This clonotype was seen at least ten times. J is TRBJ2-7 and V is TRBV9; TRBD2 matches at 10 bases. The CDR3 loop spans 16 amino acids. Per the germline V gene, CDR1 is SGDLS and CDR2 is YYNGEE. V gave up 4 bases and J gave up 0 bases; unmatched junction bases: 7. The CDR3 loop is CASSPGLARASYEQYF. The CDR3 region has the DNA TGTGCCAGCAGCCCGGGACTAGCGCGCGCCTCCTACGAGCAGTACTTC.

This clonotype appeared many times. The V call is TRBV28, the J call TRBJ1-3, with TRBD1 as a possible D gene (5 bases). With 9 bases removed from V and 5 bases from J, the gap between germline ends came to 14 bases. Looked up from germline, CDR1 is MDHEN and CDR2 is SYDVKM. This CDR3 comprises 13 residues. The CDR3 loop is CASQQERRNTIYF. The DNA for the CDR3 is TGTGCCAGTCAACAGGAACGCCGAAACACCATATATTTT.

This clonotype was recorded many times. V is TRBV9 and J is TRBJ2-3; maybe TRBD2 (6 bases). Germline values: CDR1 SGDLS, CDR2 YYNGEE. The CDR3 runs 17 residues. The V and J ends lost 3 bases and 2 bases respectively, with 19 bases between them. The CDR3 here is CASSGSKWGLDTDTQYF. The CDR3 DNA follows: TGTGCCAGCAGCGGAAGCAAATGGGGACTGGACACAGATACGCAGTATTTT.

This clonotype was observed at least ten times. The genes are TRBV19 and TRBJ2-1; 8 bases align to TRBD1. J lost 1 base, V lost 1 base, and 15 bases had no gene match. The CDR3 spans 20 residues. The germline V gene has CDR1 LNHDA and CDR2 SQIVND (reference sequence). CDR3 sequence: CASSIGPAQGAGGSYNEQFF. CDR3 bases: TGTGCCAGTAGTATAGGGCCAGCTCAGGGGGCCGGAGGTTCCTACAATGAGCAGTTCTTC. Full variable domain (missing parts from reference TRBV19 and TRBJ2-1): DGGITQSPKYLFRKEGQNVTLSCEQNLNHDAMYWYRQDPGQGLRLIYYSQIVNDFQKGDIAEGYSVSREKKESFPLTVTSAQKNPTAFYLCASSIGPAQGAGGSYNEQFFGPGTRLTVL.

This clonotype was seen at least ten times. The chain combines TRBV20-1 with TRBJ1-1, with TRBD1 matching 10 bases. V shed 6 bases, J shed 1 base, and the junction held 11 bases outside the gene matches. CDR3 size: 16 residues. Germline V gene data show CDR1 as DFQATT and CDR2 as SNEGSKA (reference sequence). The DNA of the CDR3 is TGCAGTGCGACTCGACAGGGGGCGATTAGGAACACTGAAGCTTTCTTT. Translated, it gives CSATRQGAIRNTEAFF.

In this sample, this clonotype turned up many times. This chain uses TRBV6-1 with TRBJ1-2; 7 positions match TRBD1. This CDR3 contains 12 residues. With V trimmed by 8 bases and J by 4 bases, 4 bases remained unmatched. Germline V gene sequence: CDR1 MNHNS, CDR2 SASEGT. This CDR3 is CASDDRVYGYTF. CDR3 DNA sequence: TGTGCCAGCGATGACAGGGTCTATGGCTACACCTTC.

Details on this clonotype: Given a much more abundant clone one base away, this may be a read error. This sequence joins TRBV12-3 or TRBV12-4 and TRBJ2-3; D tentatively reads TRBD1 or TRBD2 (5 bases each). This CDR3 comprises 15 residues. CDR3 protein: CVSSFTGGGSDTQYF. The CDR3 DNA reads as TGTGTCAGCAGTTTCACAGGTGGAGGCTCAGATACGCAGTATTTT.

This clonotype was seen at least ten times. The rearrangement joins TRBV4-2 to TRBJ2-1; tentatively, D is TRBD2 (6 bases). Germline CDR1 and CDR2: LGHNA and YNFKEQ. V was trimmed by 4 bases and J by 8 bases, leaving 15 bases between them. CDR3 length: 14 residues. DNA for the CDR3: TGTGCCAGCAGCCTAGGGCAGGGAGGCGATGAGCAGTTCTTC. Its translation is CASSLGQGGDEQFF.

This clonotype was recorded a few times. The CDR3 sequence: CASSFLAGTSTDTQYF. Written as DNA, the CDR3 is TGCGCCAGCAGCTTCTTAGCGGGAACTAGCACAGATACGCAGTATTTT. The chain uses TRBV5-1 and TRBJ2-3, with 8 bases that match TRBD2. The V and J ends lost 2 bases and 0 bases, in that order; junction bases with no gene match: 5. This CDR3 has 16 residues. The germline gives CDR1 SGHRS, CDR2 YFSETQ.

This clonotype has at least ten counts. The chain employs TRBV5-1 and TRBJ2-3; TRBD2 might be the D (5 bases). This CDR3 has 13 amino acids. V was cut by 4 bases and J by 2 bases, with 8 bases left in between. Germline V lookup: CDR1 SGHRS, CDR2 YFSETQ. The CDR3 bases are TGCGCCAGCAGCGAGCGGTACACAGATACGCAGTATTTT. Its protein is CASSERYTDTQYF.

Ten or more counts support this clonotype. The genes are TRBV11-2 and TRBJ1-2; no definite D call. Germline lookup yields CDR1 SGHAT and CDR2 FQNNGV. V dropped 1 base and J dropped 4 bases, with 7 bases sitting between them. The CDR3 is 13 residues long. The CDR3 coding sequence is TGTGCCAGCAGCTTAGGGGGAGGCTATGGCTACACCTTC. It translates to CASSLGGGYGYTF. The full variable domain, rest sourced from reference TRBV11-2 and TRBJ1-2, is EAGVAQSPRYKIIEKRQSVAFWCNPISGHATLYWYQQILGQGPKLLIQFQNNGVVDDSQLPKDRFSAERLKGVDSTLKIQPAKLEDSAVYLCASSLGGGYGYTFGSGTRLTVV.

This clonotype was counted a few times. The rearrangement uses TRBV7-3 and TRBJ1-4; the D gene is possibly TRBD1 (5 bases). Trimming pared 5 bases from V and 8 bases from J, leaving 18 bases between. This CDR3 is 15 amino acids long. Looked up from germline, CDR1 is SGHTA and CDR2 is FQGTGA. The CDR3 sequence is CASSRVGTEREKLFF. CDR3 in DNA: TGTGCCAGCAGCAGAGTCGGGACGGAAAGGGAAAAACTGTTTTTT.

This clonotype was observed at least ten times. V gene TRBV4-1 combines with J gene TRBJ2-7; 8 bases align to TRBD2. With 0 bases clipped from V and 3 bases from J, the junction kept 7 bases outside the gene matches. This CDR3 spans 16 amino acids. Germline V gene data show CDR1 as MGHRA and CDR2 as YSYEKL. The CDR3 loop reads CASSQEISGAFYEQYF. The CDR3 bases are TGCGCCAGCAGCCAAGAGATTAGCGGGGCGTTCTACGAGCAGTACTTC.